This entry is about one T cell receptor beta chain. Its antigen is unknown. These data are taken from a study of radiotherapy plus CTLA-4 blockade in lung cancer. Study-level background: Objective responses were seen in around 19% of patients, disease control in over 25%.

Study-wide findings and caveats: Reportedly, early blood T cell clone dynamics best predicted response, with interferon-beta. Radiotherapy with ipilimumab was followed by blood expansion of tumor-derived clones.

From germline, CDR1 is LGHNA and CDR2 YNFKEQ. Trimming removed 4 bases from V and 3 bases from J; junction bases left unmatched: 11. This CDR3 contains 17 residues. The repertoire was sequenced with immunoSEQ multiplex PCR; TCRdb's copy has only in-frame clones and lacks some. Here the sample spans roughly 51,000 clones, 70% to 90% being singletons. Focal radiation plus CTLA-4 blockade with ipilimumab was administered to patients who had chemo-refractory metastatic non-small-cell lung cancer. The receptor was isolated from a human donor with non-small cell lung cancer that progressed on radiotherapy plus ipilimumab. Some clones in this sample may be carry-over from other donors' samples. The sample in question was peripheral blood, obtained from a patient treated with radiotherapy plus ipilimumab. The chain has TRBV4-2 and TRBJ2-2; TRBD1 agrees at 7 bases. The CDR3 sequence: CASSPGQLEPHTGELFF. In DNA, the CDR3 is TGTGCCAGCAGCCCGGGACAGCTCGAGCCCCACACCGGGGAGCTGTTTTTT.